The clone carrying this T cell receptor (beta chain) was counted between two and nine times. Its antigen is not known. Unique-molecular-identifier-tagged TCR beta cDNA libraries were used. In TCRdb, the PCR reads were re-called with MiXCR into one record per CDR3 protein. The data hold about 820,000 distinct CDR3 sequences, with approximately 57% observed a single time. This entry comes from a study of post-analysis software for immune sequencing data. Study-wide results and limits: There were a few TRBV segments more frequent in patients than controls, and TRBV5-6, TRBV5-1 and TRBV20-1 were among them. The authors found that F measure strongly co-clustered same-batch samples. Normalized Chao1 diversity was significantly lower in multiple sclerosis patients than in controls.

Unmatched junction bases numbered 5, after V lost 5 bases and J lost 1 base. The CDR3 has 14 residues. Germline V gives CDR1 DFQATT, CDR2 SNEGSKA (reference sequence). J is TRBJ2-5 and V is TRBV20-1, with 9 positions matching TRBD2. Material for sequencing was blood. This TCR came from a girl under 18 with multiple sclerosis. The CDR3 sequence: CSAASGTLQETQYF. For the CDR3, the DNA is TGCAGTGCTGCTAGCGGGACTCTCCAAGAGACCCAGTACTTC.